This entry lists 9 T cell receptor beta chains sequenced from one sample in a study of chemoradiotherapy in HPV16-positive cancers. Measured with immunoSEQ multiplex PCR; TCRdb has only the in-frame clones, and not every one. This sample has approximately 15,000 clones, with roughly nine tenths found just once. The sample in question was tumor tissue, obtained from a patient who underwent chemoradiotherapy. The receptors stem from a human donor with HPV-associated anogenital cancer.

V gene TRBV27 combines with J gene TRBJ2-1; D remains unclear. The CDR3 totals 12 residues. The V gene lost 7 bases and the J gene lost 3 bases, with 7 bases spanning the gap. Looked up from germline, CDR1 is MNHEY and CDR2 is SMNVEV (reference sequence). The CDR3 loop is CASTSYYNEQFF. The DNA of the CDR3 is TGTGCCAGCACCTCCTACTACAATGAGCAGTTCTTC.

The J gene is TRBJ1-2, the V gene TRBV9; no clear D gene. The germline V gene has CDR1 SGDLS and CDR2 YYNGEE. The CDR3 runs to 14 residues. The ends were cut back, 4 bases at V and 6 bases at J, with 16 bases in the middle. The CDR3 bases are TGTGCCAGCAGCCCACGGGAAACAGCGAATGGCTACACCTTC. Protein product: CASSPRETANGYTF.

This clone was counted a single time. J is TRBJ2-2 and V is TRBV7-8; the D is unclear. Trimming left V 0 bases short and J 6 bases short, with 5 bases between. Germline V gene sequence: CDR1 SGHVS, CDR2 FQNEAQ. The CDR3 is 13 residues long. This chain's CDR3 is CASSLAGPGELFF. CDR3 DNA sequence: TGTGCCAGCAGCTTAGCAGGGCCCGGGGAGCTGTTTTTT.

Written as DNA, the CDR3 is TGTGCCAGCAGTTACTCGAGGTCTAGCTCCTACGAGCAGTACTTC. It specifies CASSYSRSSSYEQYF. The chain links TRBV6-5 to TRBJ2-7; D unclear. The CDR3 runs to 15 residues. Germline V gene data show CDR1 as MNHEY and CDR2 as SVGAGI. V lost 0 bases and J lost 0, with 9 bases in between.

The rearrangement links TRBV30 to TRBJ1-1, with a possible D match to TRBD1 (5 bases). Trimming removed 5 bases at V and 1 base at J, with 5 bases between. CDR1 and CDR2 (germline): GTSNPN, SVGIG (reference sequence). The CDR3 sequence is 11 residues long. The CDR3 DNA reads TGTGCCTGGGGGGGGAACACTGAAGCTTTCTTT. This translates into CAWGGNTEAFF.

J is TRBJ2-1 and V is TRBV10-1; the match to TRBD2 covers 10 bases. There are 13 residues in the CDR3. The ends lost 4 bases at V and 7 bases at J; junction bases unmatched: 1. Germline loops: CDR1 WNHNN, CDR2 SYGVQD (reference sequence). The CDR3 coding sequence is TGCGCCAGCAGTGCGACTAGCGGGAATGAGCAGTTCTTC. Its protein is CASSATSGNEQFF.

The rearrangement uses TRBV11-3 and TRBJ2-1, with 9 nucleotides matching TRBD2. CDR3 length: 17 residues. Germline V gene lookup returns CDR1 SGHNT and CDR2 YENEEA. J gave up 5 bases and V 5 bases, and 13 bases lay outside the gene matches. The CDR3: CASSLVDSGSHHNEQFF. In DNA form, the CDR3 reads TGTGCCAGCAGCCTCGTCGATAGCGGGAGCCACCACAATGAGCAGTTCTTC.

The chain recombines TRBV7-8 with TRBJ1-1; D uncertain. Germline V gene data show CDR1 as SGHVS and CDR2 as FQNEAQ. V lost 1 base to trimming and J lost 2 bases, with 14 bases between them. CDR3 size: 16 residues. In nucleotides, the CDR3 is TGTGCCAGCAGCTTAGGGTCTTTCCAGATTAACACTGAAGCTTTCTTT. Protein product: CASSLGSFQINTEAFF. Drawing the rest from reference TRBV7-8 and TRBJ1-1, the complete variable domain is GAGVSQSPRYKVAKRGQDVALRCDPISGHVSLFWYQQALGQGPEFLTYFQNEAQLDKSGLPSDRFFAERPEGSVSTLKIQRTQQEDSAVYLCASSLGSFQINTEAFFGQGTRLTVV.

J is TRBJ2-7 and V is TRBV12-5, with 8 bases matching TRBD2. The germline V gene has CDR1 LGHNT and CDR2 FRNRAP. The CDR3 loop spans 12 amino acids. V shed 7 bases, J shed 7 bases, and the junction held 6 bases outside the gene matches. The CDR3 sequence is CASARTSWEQYF. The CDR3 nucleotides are TGTGCTAGTGCCAGGACTAGCTGGGAGCAGTACTTC.